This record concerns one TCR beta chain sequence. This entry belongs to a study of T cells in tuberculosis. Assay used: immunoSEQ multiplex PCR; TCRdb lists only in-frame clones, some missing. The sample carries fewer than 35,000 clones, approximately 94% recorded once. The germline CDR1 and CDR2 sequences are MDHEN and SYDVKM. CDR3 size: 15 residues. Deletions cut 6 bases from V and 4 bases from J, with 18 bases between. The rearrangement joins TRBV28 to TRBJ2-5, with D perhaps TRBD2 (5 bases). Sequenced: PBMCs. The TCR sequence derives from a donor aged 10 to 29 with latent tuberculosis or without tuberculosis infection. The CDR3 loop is CASRDLSGSGETQYF. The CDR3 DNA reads TGTGCCAGCAGAGACCTTAGTGGGAGTGGAGAGACCCAGTACTTC.